The sequence of this TCR beta chain was determined in a study of OX40 agonist ivuxolimab in advanced cancers. Libraries were prepared by immunoSEQ multiplex PCR; TCRdb keeps only in-frame clonotypes and omits some of them. Among 70,000 or so clones, 80% to 90% were seen once, and the ten largest hold over 0.95%. This CDR3 is built from 12 residues. Germline lookup yields CDR1 GTSNPN and CDR2 SVGIG (reference sequence). This sequence joins TRBV30 and TRBJ1-2; 8 bases are shared with TRBD1. This receptor was obtained from an adult with an advanced solid tumor such as melanoma, head and neck, liver or kidney cancer. The sample in question was CD4+ or CD8+ T cells sorted from blood, obtained in a trial of the OX40 agonist ivuxolimab. The CDR3 DNA sequence: TGTGCGTGTCGGACAGGGAGGTTGGGCTACACCTTC. This translates into CACRTGRLGYTF.